The 32 T cell receptor beta chains given below trace back to one sample, sequenced in a study of T cell responses to AZD1222 COVID-19 vaccine. Assay used: immunoSEQ multiplex PCR; TCRdb lists only in-frame clones, some missing. Counted here are 100,000 to 150,000 clones, 90% occurring once; the ten biggest clones make up less than 9%. The sequencing used peripheral blood, collected on day 0 of AZD1222 vaccination. The receptors derive from an adult in good health.

This chain links TRBV6-5 with TRBJ1-2; 11 nucleotides line up with TRBD1. The CDR3 covers 16 residues. The germline gives CDR1 MNHEY, CDR2 SVGAGI. Trimming took 2 bases from V and 2 from J; bases not matched to a gene: 4. The CDR3 here is CASSYRRTGGNYGYTF. The DNA for the CDR3 is TGTGCCAGCAGTTACAGGCGGACAGGGGGCAACTATGGCTACACCTTC.

This clone was found once. The rearrangement uses TRBV6-2 or TRBV6-3 and TRBJ2-6, with TRBD1 matching 9 bases. Trimming cost V 0 bases and J 2 bases; bases outside gene matches: 11. Germline V gives CDR1 MNHEY, CDR2 SVGEGT. CDR3 length: 20 residues. This CDR3 is CASSYSPGTGSSPGANVLTF. The CDR3 DNA is TGTGCCAGCAGTTACTCGCCCGGGACAGGGTCGTCCCCTGGGGCCAACGTCCTGACTTTC.

With respect to this clone: Different DNA sequences within this sample yield the same CDR3. This CDR3 is CASSPPAVNTEAFF. CDR3 bases: TGTGCCAGCAGCCCCCCCGCGGTGAACACTGAAGCTTTCTTT. This chain joins TRBV6-2 or TRBV6-3 and TRBJ1-1; no clear D. The CDR3 covers 14 residues. The germline V gene has CDR1 MNHEY and CDR2 SVGEGT. V lost 6 bases and J lost 0, with 11 bases in between.

The rearrangement uses TRBV15 and TRBJ2-1; no firm D call. The CDR3 contains 11 residues. Germline CDR1 is LNHNV and CDR2 is YYDKDF (reference sequence). V dropped 4 bases and J dropped 3 bases, with 1 base sitting between them. CDR3: CATSNYNEQFF. In DNA form, the CDR3 reads TGTGCCACCAGCAACTACAATGAGCAGTTCTTC.

A few counts support this clone. This chain uses TRBV10-1 with TRBJ1-1, with 8 bases identical to TRBD1. The CDR3 is 14 residues long. Germline CDR1 WNHNN, CDR2 SYGVQD (reference sequence). V was pared by 6 bases and J by 1 base, with 4 bases of the junction left unmatched. Here the CDR3 reads CASSHGTGNTEAFF. As DNA, the CDR3 is TGCGCCAGCAGCCACGGGACAGGGAACACTGAAGCTTTCTTT.

The V and J genes are TRBV9 and TRBJ2-1, with TRBD2 matching 12 bases. The germline V gene encodes CDR1 SGDLS and CDR2 YYNGEE. This CDR3 is built from 16 residues. Trimming cost V 0 bases and J 6 bases; bases outside gene matches: 4. CDR3 DNA sequence: TGTGCCAGCAGCGTAGTACTAGCGGGGGGAATCAATGAGCAGTTCTTC. Translation gives CASSVVLAGGINEQFF.

The chain employs TRBV5-1 and TRBJ1-6, with 8 bases lining up with TRBD1. V lost 3 bases, J lost 3 bases, and 5 bases stayed unmatched. The CDR3 is made up of 16 amino acids. The germline V gene has CDR1 SGHRS and CDR2 YFSETQ. The CDR3 sequence is CASSWTGLVYNSPLHF. The CDR3 DNA reads TGCGCCAGCAGCTGGACAGGGTTGGTCTATAATTCACCCCTCCACTTT.

The chain employs TRBV30 and TRBJ1-1; unclear D gene. Germline V gene lookup returns CDR1 GTSNPN and CDR2 SVGIG (reference sequence). This CDR3 spans 13 amino acids. Trimming removed 2 bases at V and 1 base at J, with 8 bases between. CDR3 in amino acids: CAWSFHSNTEAFF. CDR3 DNA: TGTGCCTGGAGTTTTCATTCGAACACTGAAGCTTTCTTT.

V and J are TRBV4-2 and TRBJ2-7; unclear D gene. Germline loops: CDR1 LGHNA, CDR2 YNFKEQ. This CDR3 region has 10 residues. The ends were cut back, 4 bases at V and 6 bases at J, with 4 bases in the middle. DNA of the CDR3: TGTGCCAGCAGCCTGGCCGAGCAGTACTTC. Protein product: CASSLAEQYF.

J is TRBJ2-7 and V is TRBV7-6, with TRBD1 identical over 8 bases. The J segment lost 1 base and the V segment lost 1 base, leaving 0 bases of the junction unmatched. Germline CDR1 and CDR2: SGHVS and FNYEAQ. This CDR3 is 14 amino acids long. The CDR3 nucleotides read TGTGCCAGCAGCTTAGGGACAGGGTCCTACGAGCAGTACTTC. Encoded protein: CASSLGTGSYEQYF. Together with reference TRBV7-6 and TRBJ2-7, the CDR3 gives the full variable domain: GAGVSQSPRYKVTKRGQDVALRCDPISGHVSLYWYRQALGQGPEFLTYFNYEAQQDKSGLPNDRFSAERPEGSISTLTIQRTEQRDSAMYRCASSLGTGSYEQYFGPGTRLTVT.

The CDR3 nucleotides read TGTGCCAGCAGTTTAGGAACAGACTATAATTCACCCCTCCACTTT. This sequence encodes CASSLGTDYNSPLHF. This chain links TRBV27 with TRBJ1-6; D is unresolved. Germline lookup yields CDR1 MNHEY and CDR2 SMNVEV (reference sequence). V lost 2 bases and J 3 bases, leaving 8 bases between the germline ends. This CDR3 contains 15 residues.

The chain couples TRBV3-1 (or the pseudogene TRBV3-2) to TRBJ1-5; 8 nucleotides line up with TRBD1. Germline V gene lookup returns CDR1 LGHDT and CDR2 YNNKEL (reference sequence). The V and J ends lost 4 bases and 2 bases, in that order; junction bases with no gene match: 4. The CDR3 sequence is 15 residues long. The CDR3: CASSLDRGGNQPQHF. The DNA of the CDR3 is TGTGCCAGCAGCCTCGACAGGGGAGGCAATCAGCCCCAGCATTTT.

The chain carries TRBV5-1 and TRBJ2-1; 7 positions agree with TRBD1. The CDR3 contains 15 residues. V lost 2 bases and J lost 4; bases outside the gene matches: 6. From germline, CDR1 is SGHRS and CDR2 YFSETQ. The CDR3 DNA reads TGCGCCAGCAGCTTCGGACAGGTAGGGTACAATGAGCAGTTCTTC. It translates to CASSFGQVGYNEQFF.

V and J are TRBV10-1 and TRBJ2-1; 8 bases are shared with TRBD1. CDR3 length: 15 residues. Germline CDR1 reads WNHNN; CDR2 reads SYGVQD (reference sequence). V was clipped by 0 bases and J by 7 bases; unmatched bases: 5. The CDR3 here is CASSESSGGRNEQFF. For the CDR3, the DNA is TGCGCCAGCAGTGAGTCTTCAGGGGGCCGAAATGAGCAGTTCTTC.

This clone was recorded once. Its ends do not fully match the called genes, so a read error is possible. V usage is TRBV6-5 and J usage is TRBJ2-1; D ambiguous. Germline values: CDR1 MNHEY, CDR2 SVGAGI. There are 13 residues in the CDR3. CDR3 protein: CASSYDSHNEQFF. CDR3 coding DNA: TGTGCCAGCAGTTATGACTCCCACAATGAGCAGTTCTTC.

The J gene is TRBJ1-2, the V gene TRBV6-2 or TRBV6-3; TRBD1 is a possible D gene (5 bases). The CDR3 contains 13 residues. The germline V gene has CDR1 MNHEY and CDR2 SVGEGT. V was cut by 2 bases and J by 2 bases, with 6 bases left in between. CDR3 region: CASSYDRNYGYTF. The CDR3 bases are TGTGCCAGCAGTTACGACAGAAACTATGGCTACACCTTC.

The CDR3 region has the DNA TGTGCCAGCAGCTTAAGGAGGACCCAGGGAAGGTCGGGCAATGAGCAGTTCTTC. Translated, it gives CASSLRRTQGRSGNEQFF. The chain carries TRBV7-8 and TRBJ2-1; D tentatively fits TRBD1 or TRBD2 (5 bases each). Germline values: CDR1 SGHVS, CDR2 FQNEAQ. The length of the CDR3 is 18 residues. Trimming took 2 bases from V and 6 from J, leaving 23 bases between them.

The genes are TRBV4-3 and TRBJ2-1, with D perhaps given as TRBD1 or TRBD2 (5 bases each). This CDR3 comprises 11 residues. CDR1 is LGHNA and CDR2 is YSLEER in the germline V gene. V lost 4 bases and J 15 bases, leaving 13 bases between the germline ends. The CDR3: CASSRGDSLFF. The CDR3 nucleotides read TGCGCCAGCAGCCGAGGGGATTCTTTGTTCTTC.

The CDR3 nucleotides read TGCGCCAGCAGCTTGGTGTCCGGGGGCACTGAAGCTTTCTTT. Translating it yields CASSLVSGGTEAFF. The chain couples TRBV5-1 to TRBJ1-1, with a tentative D call TRBD1 (5 bases). Looked up from germline, CDR1 is SGHRS and CDR2 is YFSETQ. The ends were cut back, 0 bases at V and 4 bases at J, with 10 bases in the middle. The CDR3 extends over 14 amino acids.

The rearrangement links TRBV9 to TRBJ1-1; the D gene is possibly TRBD1 (5 bases). This CDR3 region has 13 residues. CDR1 SGDLS and CDR2 YYNGEE come from the germline V gene. V was cut by 4 bases and J by 7 bases, with 14 bases left in between. DNA of the CDR3: TGTGCCAGCAGCCCCAGGGTCGGAAATGAAGCTTTCTTT. Translating gives CASSPRVGNEAFF.

This clone was detected only a few times. The CDR3 DNA reads TGTGCCAGCAGCGCCCCGGGAGATACGCAGTATTTT. Its protein is CASSAPGDTQYF. The chain couples TRBV9 to TRBJ2-3; D is undetermined. From germline, CDR1 is SGDLS and CDR2 YYNGEE. CDR3 size: 12 residues. V shed 3 bases and J shed 5 bases, with 7 bases lying between them. The complete variable domain, with remaining parts taken from reference TRBV9 and TRBJ2-3, reads DSGVTQTPKHLITATGQRVTLRCSPRSGDLSVYWYQQSLDQGLQFLIQYYNGEERAKGNILERFSAQQFPDLHSELNLSSLELGDSALYFCASSAPGDTQYFGPGTRLTVL.

The rearrangement links TRBV11-3 to TRBJ1-2; D unresolved. The germline CDR1 and CDR2 sequences are SGHNT and YENEEA. This CDR3 contains 14 residues. Trimming pared 3 bases from V and 4 bases from J, leaving 12 bases between. CDR3 bases: TGTGCCAGCAGCTTCCTGGCAGGCTTCTATGGCTACACCTTC. Protein sequence: CASSFLAGFYGYTF.

This chain connects TRBV4-2 to TRBJ1-5, with D possibly TRBD1 on 5 matching bases. CDR1 is LGHNA, CDR2 YNFKEQ, per germline. V was clipped by 0 bases and J by 4 bases, with 16 bases between them. CDR3 size: 17 residues. The CDR3 bases are TGTGCCAGCAGCCAAGAGGGGGGACGGTTTTCGAATCAGCCCCAGCATTTT. Encoded protein: CASSQEGGRFSNQPQHF.

The genes are TRBV7-9 and TRBJ2-1; possible D gene TRBD2, 5 bases. V dropped 5 bases and J dropped 12 bases, with 20 bases sitting between them. This CDR3 has 14 amino acids. The germline gives CDR1 SEHNR, CDR2 FQNEAQ (reference sequence). This CDR3 reads CASSNPRRRLAQFF. CDR3 nucleotides: TGTGCCAGCAGCAACCCAAGGCGGAGGCTCGCGCAGTTCTTC.

This sequence joins TRBV11-3 and TRBJ2-5, with TRBD1 identical over 9 bases. The germline CDR1 and CDR2 sequences are SGHNT and YENEEA. V lost 5 bases, J lost 5 bases, and 3 bases stayed unmatched. The CDR3 has 13 residues. CDR3 loop: CASSTDRGETQYF. As DNA, the CDR3 is TGTGCCAGCAGCACAGACAGGGGGGAGACCCAGTACTTC.

The chain links TRBV24-1 to TRBJ1-2; tentatively, D is TRBD1 (6 bases). This CDR3 spans 14 amino acids. Germline CDR1 is KGHDR and CDR2 is SFDVKD. Trimming removed 1 base from V and 4 bases from J, with 9 bases in between. The DNA for the CDR3 is TGTGCCACCAGTGATTTTCCCAGGGGCTATGGCTACACCTTC. It is translated as CATSDFPRGYGYTF.

The rearrangement links TRBV19 to TRBJ1-5; the match to TRBD1 covers 7 bases. Germline-derived CDR1 and CDR2 are LNHDA and SQIVND (reference sequence). This CDR3 has 13 residues. V lost 6 bases and J lost 5; bases outside the gene matches: 4. As DNA, the CDR3 is TGTGCCAGTAGCGGACAGGTGGATCAGCCCCAGCATTTT. As protein: CASSGQVDQPQHF.

The chain combines TRBV24-1 with TRBJ1-2, with D uncertain. The CDR3 extends over 13 amino acids. Per the germline V gene, CDR1 is KGHDR and CDR2 is SFDVKD. The germline V and J ends were trimmed by 6 bases and 0 bases, with 7 bases remaining between them. CDR3 loop: CATSPDANYGYTF. CDR3 DNA: TGTGCCACCAGTCCAGACGCTAACTATGGCTACACCTTC.

This clone was seen more than once but under ten times. The chain is built from TRBV27 and TRBJ2-1; TRBD1 might be the D (8 bases). The V end was cut by 1 base, the J end by 8 bases, with 21 bases between. Germline CDR1 MNHEY, CDR2 SMNVEV (reference sequence). There are 17 residues in the CDR3. Written as DNA, the CDR3 is TGTGCCAGCAGTTTATTGGCGGGGGCCAGGGGGCCCGATGAGCAGTTCTTC. Protein sequence: CASSLLAGARGPDEQFF.

The V call is TRBV19, the J call TRBJ2-3; 7 nucleotides align to TRBD1. Trimming removed 3 bases from V and 0 bases from J; junction bases left unmatched: 9. The CDR3 extends over 17 amino acids. Looked up from germline, CDR1 is LNHDA and CDR2 is SQIVND (reference sequence). CDR3 coding DNA: TGTGCCAGTAGTATTCAGGGACAGCTAGTTAGCACAGATACGCAGTATTTT. Translated, it gives CASSIQGQLVSTDTQYF.

Only a few counts were recorded for this clone. The rearrangement joins TRBV11-2 to TRBJ2-2; 7 bases line up with TRBD1. Germline-derived CDR1 and CDR2 are SGHAT and FQNNGV. This CDR3 contains 15 residues. Germline trimming cut 3 bases from V and 7 bases from J; bases unmatched to any gene: 8. CDR3 nucleotides: TGTGCCAGCAGCTTGCGAGACAGGGCGGTCGGGGAGCTGTTTTTT. This gives the protein CASSLRDRAVGELFF.

The chain carries TRBV3-1 (or the pseudogene TRBV3-2) and TRBJ2-1; 9 bases are a match to TRBD2. V shed 8 bases, J shed 7 bases, and the junction held 6 bases outside the gene matches. Germline CDR1 LGHDT, CDR2 YNNKEL (reference sequence). The CDR3 is 13 residues long. CDR3 amino acids: CASSSSGANEQFF. The CDR3 region has the DNA TGTGCCAGCTCGTCTAGCGGGGCGAATGAGCAGTTCTTC.